Following are 31 T cell receptor beta chains from one sample sequenced in a study of blood T cell repertoires in COVID-19. Here immunoSEQ multiplex PCR was the method, and the copy in TCRdb shows in-frame clones only, minus some. Of 55,000 to 60,000 clones listed, about three quarters are singletons. The sample was peripheral blood. Receptors originate from a man in his forties or fifties with active or convalescent COVID-19.

This clone was observed a single time. The rearrangement uses TRBV6-4 and TRBJ2-5, with D possibly matching TRBD2 (6 bases). Germline-derived CDR1 and CDR2 are MRHNA and SNTAGT. Trimming pared 9 bases from V and 4 bases from J, leaving 15 bases between. The CDR3 length is 13 residues. The CDR3 DNA reads as TGTGCCAGTTCCAGGGAGGCTGGAGAGACCCAGTACTTC. Protein: CASSREAGETQYF.

The sample holds one count of this clone. CDR3 in DNA: TGTGCCAGCAGCCTGCAACGGGACAACGTCGGCACTGAAGCTTTCTTT. It encodes CASSLQRDNVGTEAFF. The rearrangement uses TRBV11-2 and TRBJ1-1, with D perhaps TRBD1 (6 bases). CDR1 is SGHAT, CDR2 FQNNGV, per germline. The CDR3 loop spans 16 amino acids. The germline V and J ends were trimmed by 5 bases and 4 bases, with 20 bases remaining between them.

The chain links TRBV12-3 or TRBV12-4 to TRBJ1-1; no clear D gene. Deletions cut 7 bases from V and 0 bases from J, with 9 bases between. The CDR3 is made up of 13 amino acids. The CDR3 DNA follows: TGTGCCAGCACCCCCCGGTTGAACACTGAAGCTTTCTTT. Protein product: CASTPRLNTEAFF.

The chain recombines TRBV19 with TRBJ1-5, with a possible D match to TRBD1 (5 bases). The CDR3 has 16 amino acids. Germline V gene sequence: CDR1 LNHDA, CDR2 SQIVND (reference sequence). V was pared by 9 bases and J by 6 bases, with 24 bases between. The CDR3 loop reads CASGGFPGRTSQPQHF. Written as DNA, the CDR3 is TGTGCCAGCGGGGGTTTTCCGGGACGTACCTCTCAGCCCCAGCATTTT. Looking up the rest from reference TRBV19 and TRBJ1-5 gives the full variable domain: DGGITQSPKYLFRKEGQNVTLSCEQNLNHDAMYWYRQDPGQGLRLIYYSQIVNDFQKGDIAEGYSVSREKKESFPLTVTSAQKNPTAFYLCASGGFPGRTSQPQHFGDGTRLSIL.

The chain carries TRBV3-1 (or the pseudogene TRBV3-2) and TRBJ2-2; the D gene is possibly TRBD1 (5 bases). Germline V gives CDR1 LGHDT, CDR2 YNNKEL (reference sequence). V was trimmed by 0 bases and J by 7 bases, leaving 15 bases between them. CDR3 length: 16 residues. DNA of the CDR3: TGTGCCAGCAGCCAAGATTTTCAGGGCTTGTACGGGGAGCTGTTTTTT. Amino acid sequence: CASSQDFQGLYGELFF.

The V and J genes are TRBV7-6 and TRBJ2-2, with a tentative D call TRBD2 (5 bases). CDR1 is SGHVS, CDR2 FNYEAQ, per germline. The CDR3 consists of 16 residues. V was pared by 2 bases and J by 1 base, with 11 bases between. CDR3 DNA: TGTGCCAGCAGCTTAAAGCGGCCTGAGAACACCGGGGAGCTGTTTTTT. It codes for CASSLKRPENTGELFF.

The chain combines TRBV7-6 with TRBJ1-3; no reliable D call. This CDR3 has 15 residues. Trimming cost V 4 bases and J 0 bases, with 10 bases left between them. Per germline, CDR1 SGHVS and CDR2 FNYEAQ. The CDR3 region is CASSSDFYSGNTIYF. CDR3 in DNA: TGTGCCAGCAGCTCGGACTTTTACTCTGGAAACACCATATATTTT.

The chain uses TRBV19 and TRBJ2-5, with no clear D. The CDR3 spans 14 residues. V shed 3 bases and J shed 5 bases, with 13 bases lying between them. CDR1 and CDR2 from the germline V gene are LNHDA and SQIVND (reference sequence). As DNA, the CDR3 is TGTGCCAGTAGTATGGTCGTGGTCGGGGAGACCCAGTACTTC. Translated: CASSMVVVGETQYF. The full variable domain, in which reference TRBV19 and TRBJ2-5 provide the parts outside the CDR3, is DGGITQSPKYLFRKEGQNVTLSCEQNLNHDAMYWYRQDPGQGLRLIYYSQIVNDFQKGDIAEGYSVSREKKESFPLTVTSAQKNPTAFYLCASSMVVVGETQYFGPGTRLLVL.

The V call is TRBV2, the J call TRBJ2-6; 10 bases map to TRBD1. The CDR3 length is 16 residues. Germline CDR1 SNHLY, CDR2 FYNNEI. Trimming removed 3 bases from V and 5 bases from J; junction bases left unmatched: 4. In nucleotides, the CDR3 is TGTGCCAGCAGTGAGGGGGGACAGGGGCGGGCCAACGTCCTGACTTTC. Translated: CASSEGGQGRANVLTF. The variable domain in full, completed from reference TRBV2 and TRBJ2-6, reads EPEVTQTPSHQVTQMGQEVILRCVPISNHLYFYWYRQILGQKVEFLVSFYNNEISEKSEIFDDQFSVERPDGSNFTLKIRSTKLEDSAMYFCASSEGGQGRANVLTFGAGSRLTVL.

The J gene is TRBJ2-7, the V gene TRBV14; weak D call: TRBD1 (5 bases). Trimming stripped 0 bases from V and 1 base from J, with 10 bases between. There are 15 residues in the CDR3. Germline CDR1 and CDR2: SGHDN and FVKESK. The DNA for the CDR3 is TGTGCCAGCAGCCAAGATCAGGGTTGGTCCTACGAGCAGTACTTC. As protein: CASSQDQGWSYEQYF.

This sequence joins TRBV6-1 and TRBJ2-3; 9 positions match TRBD1. The length of the CDR3 is 16 residues. CDR1 is MNHNS and CDR2 is SASEGT in the germline V gene. V was pared by 2 bases and J by 5 bases, with 8 bases of the junction left unmatched. CDR3 loop: CASSELVGQGIDTQYF. CDR3 nucleotides: TGTGCCAGCAGTGAATTGGTAGGACAGGGGATAGATACGCAGTATTTT.

This clone was observed a handful of times. The chain recombines TRBV6-4 with TRBJ2-3; TRBD2 aligns across 8 bases. Trimming cost V 3 bases and J 1 base; bases outside gene matches: 0. The CDR3 totals 14 residues. CDR1 is MRHNA, CDR2 SNTAGT, per germline. The CDR3 sequence: CASSERGGTDTQYF. DNA for the CDR3: TGTGCCAGCAGTGAGCGGGGGGGCACAGATACGCAGTATTTT.

The chain is built from TRBV15 and TRBJ1-4, with D possibly matching TRBD1 (5 bases). In germline, CDR1 is LNHNV, CDR2 YYDKDF (reference sequence). V dropped 0 bases and J dropped 2 bases, with 7 bases sitting between them. The CDR3 consists of 15 residues. The CDR3 nucleotides read TGTGCCACCAGCAGAGAGGCAGGGACTAATGAAAAACTGTTTTTT. Its protein is CATSREAGTNEKLFF.

This chain connects TRBV5-1 to TRBJ1-1; weak D call: TRBD1 (6 bases). This CDR3 spans 14 amino acids. Trimming stripped 3 bases from V and 2 bases from J, with 11 bases between. In germline, CDR1 is SGHRS, CDR2 YFSETQ. CDR3 sequence reads: CASSSTGFNTEAFF. CDR3 nucleotide sequence: TGCGCCAGCAGCTCGACAGGTTTCAACACTGAAGCTTTCTTT.

The chain employs TRBV5-1 and TRBJ1-4; no clear D gene. Trimming stripped 0 bases from V and 1 base from J, with 7 bases between. Germline lookup yields CDR1 SGHRS and CDR2 YFSETQ. The CDR3 runs to 15 residues. The CDR3 protein is CASSLVGETNEKLFF. In DNA, the CDR3 is TGCGCCAGCAGCTTGGTAGGAGAAACTAATGAAAAACTGTTTTTT.

The chain uses TRBV7-3 and TRBJ2-1; no definite D call. The CDR3 runs to 14 residues. V lost 5 bases and J lost 10, with 18 bases in between. From germline, CDR1 is SGHTA and CDR2 FQGTGA. This CDR3 reads CASSPGPTFAEQFF. CDR3 bases: TGTGCCAGCAGCCCTGGCCCGACTTTCGCGGAGCAGTTCTTC. Full variable domain (missing parts from reference TRBV7-3 and TRBJ2-1): GAGVSQTPSNKVTEKGKYVELRCDPISGHTALYWYRQSLGQGPEFLIYFQGTGAADDSGLPNDRFFAVRPEGSVSTLKIQRTERGDSAVYLCASSPGPTFAEQFFGPGTRLTVL.

CDR3 DNA sequence: TGCGCCAGCACTAGACAGGGGTTTAACACTGAAGCTTTCTTT. It specifies CASTRQGFNTEAFF. The rearrangement links TRBV10-2 to TRBJ1-1; 8 nucleotides agree with TRBD1. Germline CDR1 WSHSY, CDR2 SAAADI. This CDR3 comprises 14 residues. J was trimmed by 2 bases and V by 7 bases; bases with no gene match: 6.

This clone showed up just once. The chain uses TRBV29-1 and TRBJ2-7; D might be TRBD2 (5 bases). Germline CDR1 SQVTM, CDR2 ANQGSEA. With 7 bases removed from V and 0 bases from J, the gap between germline ends came to 16 bases. The CDR3 extends over 14 amino acids. DNA of the CDR3: TGCAGCGCTCGGTCTAGCACAAGCTCCTACGAGCAGTACTTC. It specifies CSARSSTSSYEQYF.

The chain couples TRBV14 to TRBJ2-5, with D maybe TRBD2 (5 bases). V lost 6 bases, J lost 5 bases, and 13 bases lay in between. Germline-derived CDR1 and CDR2 are SGHDN and FVKESK. This CDR3 region has 13 residues. The CDR3 loop reads CASRRGLTETQYF. CDR3 DNA sequence: TGTGCCAGCAGGCGAGGGCTAACGGAGACCCAGTACTTC.

This sequence joins TRBV7-6 and TRBJ2-2; 9 bases line up with TRBD2. V was pared by 4 bases and J by 1 base, with 10 bases of the junction left unmatched. Germline V lookup: CDR1 SGHVS, CDR2 FNYEAQ. The CDR3 runs 18 residues. CDR3 sequence (DNA): TGTGCCAGCAGCTCTCTCCCGACTAGCGGCGGGAACACCGGGGAGCTGTTTTTT. It translates to CASSSLPTSGGNTGELFF.

This chain's CDR3 is CASSENRQYEQYF. The DNA for the CDR3 is TGCGCCAGCAGTGAGAACCGACAGTACGAGCAGTACTTC. The rearrangement links TRBV10-1 to TRBJ2-7; possible D gene TRBD1, 5 bases. Germline CDR1 reads WNHNN; CDR2 reads SYGVQD (reference sequence). CDR3 size: 13 residues. The V end lost 2 bases, the J end lost 4 bases, and 9 bases lay between the germline ends.

V is TRBV7-6 and J is TRBJ1-1; D gene uncertain. The germline V and J ends were trimmed by 4 bases and 5 bases, with 11 bases remaining between them. The CDR3 contains 13 residues. Germline-derived CDR1 and CDR2 are SGHVS and FNYEAQ. CDR3 coding DNA: TGTGCCAGCAGCTCGAGTGGTTGGACTGAAGCTTTCTTT. This sequence encodes CASSSSGWTEAFF. The whole variable domain, filled in from reference TRBV7-6 and TRBJ1-1, reads GAGVSQSPRYKVTKRGQDVALRCDPISGHVSLYWYRQALGQGPEFLTYFNYEAQQDKSGLPNDRFSAERPEGSISTLTIQRTEQRDSAMYRCASSSSGWTEAFFGQGTRLTVV.

The chain combines TRBV7-2 with TRBJ1-1, with D possibly TRBD1 on 5 matching bases. V shed 5 bases and J shed 1 base, with 8 bases lying between them. This CDR3 has 13 amino acids. From germline, CDR1 is SGHTA and CDR2 FQGNSA. CDR3 sequence: CASSIDRNTEAFF. The CDR3 bases are TGTGCCAGCAGCATTGACAGGAACACTGAAGCTTTCTTT.

The chain uses TRBV18 and TRBJ1-5; D is possibly TRBD1 (5 bases). Germline loops: CDR1 KGHSH, CDR2 LQKENI. The CDR3 contains 14 residues. Trimming stripped 4 bases from V and 6 bases from J, with 13 bases between. The CDR3 reads CASSLSAGRQPQHF. The CDR3 bases are TGTGCCAGCTCACTCTCGGCAGGGCGTCAGCCCCAGCATTTT.

V usage is TRBV21-1 and J usage is TRBJ2-1; the tabulated D call, TRBD2, remains unverified against the DNA. TRBV21-1 is a documented pseudogene. The CDR3 totals 17 residues. For the CDR3, the DNA is TGTGCCAGCAGCAAAGGGAGGGAGCGGGGCCGGGGAAATGAGCAGTTCTTC. This sequence encodes CASSKGRERGRGNEQFF.

This clone was seen just once. The rearrangement links TRBV11-2 to TRBJ1-1, with D unclear. The CDR3 spans 13 residues. V gave up 4 bases and J gave up 1 base, with 7 bases separating them. The germline gives CDR1 SGHAT, CDR2 FQNNGV. The DNA of the CDR3 is TGTGCCAGCAGCTCTACAGAGAACACTGAAGCTTTCTTT. This gives the protein CASSSTENTEAFF.

The rearrangement joins TRBV2 to TRBJ1-4, with 7 nucleotides matching TRBD1. The CDR3 spans 14 residues. Looked up from germline, CDR1 is SNHLY and CDR2 is FYNNEI. J gave up 6 bases and V 3 bases, and 4 bases lay outside the gene matches. CDR3 protein: CASSDRDSYEKLFF. CDR3 DNA sequence: TGTGCCAGCAGTGACCGGGACAGTTATGAAAAACTGTTTTTT.

V usage is TRBV24-1 and J usage is TRBJ2-3; D is ambiguous. CDR1 KGHDR and CDR2 SFDVKD come from the germline V gene. With 6 bases removed from V and 5 bases from J, the gap between germline ends came to 8 bases. The CDR3 has 12 residues. DNA of the CDR3: TGTGCCACCAGTTATTCCGGAGATACGCAGTATTTT. Its translation is CATSYSGDTQYF.

The rearrangement uses TRBV5-6 and TRBJ1-3; D gene unclear. V lost 6 bases and J 0 bases, leaving 10 bases between the germline ends. Germline CDR1 and CDR2: SGHDT and YYEEEE. This CDR3 has 14 amino acids. CDR3 region: CASTLRASGNTIYF. Here the CDR3 DNA reads TGTGCCAGCACCCTGCGAGCCTCTGGAAACACCATATATTTT.

The chain employs TRBV11-2 and TRBJ1-4; D is undetermined. This CDR3 contains 14 residues. V lost 4 bases and J lost 4, with 10 bases in between. From germline, CDR1 is SGHAT and CDR2 FQNNGV. As DNA, the CDR3 is TGTGCCAGCAGCTACGCGTCCCATAATGAAAAACTGTTTTTT. It yields the protein CASSYASHNEKLFF.

The sample holds a few counts of this clone. The genes are TRBV11-2 and TRBJ2-4, with 12 bases matching TRBD1. Germline CDR1 reads SGHAT; CDR2 reads FQNNGV. The CDR3 runs 18 residues. V was clipped by 2 bases and J by 2 bases; unmatched bases: 7. The DNA for the CDR3 is TGTGCCAGCAGCTTAAGGGACAGGGGGCTCAAATCCAAAAACATTCAGTACTTC. It yields the protein CASSLRDRGLKSKNIQYF.